This T cell receptor (beta chain) was captured in a study of blood T cells in healthy people across ages. The germline V gene has CDR1 LGHNA and CDR2 YSLEER. V was clipped by 3 bases and J by 5 bases, with 16 bases between them. There are 15 residues in the CDR3. About this clonotype: Its antigen remains unknown.

PBMCs numbering at least 6 million were isolated per sample. PCR was performed a second time for about 7 to 12 cycles using a sample-barcoded 5' primer and a J-beta primer mix. TCRdb reprocessed the 5' RACE reads via MiXCR and lists one record per CDR3 protein. The top ten hold roughly 23% of the sample, which has roughly 1.9 million distinct CDR3 sequences, about two fifths seen once. Findings and caveats of the study: Using unsorted PBMCs precluded a conclusive naive versus antigen-experienced comparison.

The TCR originated in a human donor in good health. V gene TRBV4-3 combines with J gene TRBJ1-2; maybe TRBD1 (6 bases). Sequencing input: blood. CDR3: CASSQQYGTPYGYTF. The CDR3, as DNA: TGCGCCAGCAGCCAGCAATACGGGACACCTTATGGCTACACCTTC.